A single sample is the source of the 27 T cell receptor beta chains below, sequenced in a study of cytomegalovirus exposure and HLA in healthy donors. The study ran its PCR with 60 Vbeta and 13 Jbeta primers. TCRdb keeps only in-frame clones here, not all; method: immunoSEQ multiplex PCR. Counted here are under 200,000 clones, less than 90% occurring once; the ten biggest clones make up about 4.3%. The specimen was PBMCs. These TCRs come from a woman between 50 and 59 years old in good health and CMV-seropositive.

The V and J genes are TRBV19 and TRBJ1-5; D remains unclear. Trimming removed 3 bases from V and 5 bases from J, with 14 bases in between. Germline V CDR1 and CDR2: LNHDA, SQIVND (reference sequence). This CDR3 comprises 15 residues. CDR3 DNA sequence: TGTGCCAGTAGTATCAACCGGGTAACATATCAGCCCCAGCATTTT. Amino acid sequence: CASSINRVTYQPQHF.

The rearrangement joins TRBV7-2 to TRBJ1-4; D not resolved. Germline values: CDR1 SGHTA, CDR2 FQGNSA. Trimming pared 5 bases from V and 2 bases from J, leaving 12 bases between. CDR3 length equals 15 residues. The CDR3 DNA follows: TGTGCCAGCAGCCGGACCAGCGGGACTAATGAAAAACTGTTTTTT. Its translation is CASSRTSGTNEKLFF.

The rearrangement joins TRBV4-3 to TRBJ1-3; possible D gene TRBD1, 6 bases. V lost 0 bases to trimming and J lost 2 bases, with 11 bases between them. The CDR3 has 16 amino acids. Germline V gene data show CDR1 as LGHNA and CDR2 as YSLEER. The CDR3 loop reads CASSQDRGGAGNTIYF. The CDR3 DNA is TGCGCCAGCAGCCAAGATCGAGGGGGAGCTGGAAACACCATATATTTT.

On this clone: Its ends do not fully match the called genes, so a read error is possible. The chain is built from TRBV7-9 and TRBJ2-7, with a weak D call TRBD1 (6 bases). This CDR3 spans 13 amino acids. The germline V gene has CDR1 SEHNR and CDR2 FQNEAQ (reference sequence). The CDR3: CSSSSNRDYEQYF. The CDR3 DNA is TGTTCCAGCAGCTCTAACAGGGACTACGAGCAGTACTTC. The full variable domain, with the rest looked up from reference TRBV7-9 and TRBJ2-7, is DTGVSQNPRHKITKRGQNVTFRCDPISEHNRLYWYRQTLGQGPEFLTYFQNEAQLEKSRLLSDRFSAERPKGSFSTLEIQRTEQGDSAMYLCSSSSNRDYEQYFGPGTRLTVT.

This chain links TRBV7-3 with TRBJ2-6; the D is unclear. This CDR3 is 17 amino acids long. In germline, CDR1 is SGHTA, CDR2 FQGTGA. V was cut by 1 base and J by 2 bases, with 12 bases left in between. This CDR3 is CASSLMAGMAGANVLTF. The CDR3 DNA is TGTGCCAGCAGCTTAATGGCAGGAATGGCTGGGGCCAACGTCCTGACTTTC. The full variable domain, its missing parts supplied by reference TRBV7-3 and TRBJ2-6, is GAGVSQTPSNKVTEKGKYVELRCDPISGHTALYWYRQSLGQGPEFLIYFQGTGAADDSGLPNDRFFAVRPEGSVSTLKIQRTERGDSAVYLCASSLMAGMAGANVLTFGAGSRLTVL.

The V call is TRBV27, the J call TRBJ2-7; D is perhaps TRBD2 (5 bases). Germline V gives CDR1 MNHEY, CDR2 SMNVEV (reference sequence). The CDR3 totals 15 residues. V lost 5 bases and J 1 base, leaving 15 bases between the germline ends. This chain's CDR3 is CASSRLRGPSYEQYF. CDR3 DNA sequence: TGTGCCAGCAGTAGATTACGGGGTCCTTCCTACGAGCAGTACTTC.

Turning to this clone: This same CDR3 is encoded by further DNA sequences in the sample. The gene calls are TRBV27 and TRBJ2-7; a possible D gene is TRBD2 (6 bases). CDR1 is MNHEY and CDR2 is SMNVEV in the germline V gene (reference sequence). CDR3 length: 14 amino acids. V dropped 5 bases and J dropped 3 bases, with 14 bases sitting between them. The CDR3 DNA sequence: TGTGCCAGCAGTACAGGACTGGACTACTACGAGCAGTACTTC. Translated: CASSTGLDYYEQYF.

The chain is built from TRBV7-2 and TRBJ1-3, with D maybe TRBD1 (6 bases). The CDR3 totals 12 residues. Trimming pared 7 bases from V and 6 bases from J, leaving 10 bases between. Germline values: CDR1 SGHTA, CDR2 FQGNSA. The CDR3 reads CASKGGQNTIYF. CDR3 sequence (DNA): TGTGCCAGCAAGGGGGGGCAAAACACCATATATTTT.

This clone has just one count. The V gene is TRBV27, the J gene TRBJ1-3, with unresolved D. V lost 3 bases, J lost 0 bases, and 3 bases lay in between. Looked up from germline, CDR1 is MNHEY and CDR2 is SMNVEV (reference sequence). The CDR3 is 13 amino acids. CDR3 bases: TGTGCCAGCAGTTTCAGCTCTGGAAACACCATATATTTT. It specifies CASSFSSGNTIYF.

V is TRBV28 and J is TRBJ1-2; maybe TRBD1 (6 bases). Germline CDR1 MDHEN, CDR2 SYDVKM. The CDR3 is 14 residues long. V shed 4 bases and J shed 5 bases, with 14 bases lying between them. The CDR3, as DNA: TGTGCCAGCAGTTCTCTCAGAGGGGGATATGGCTACACCTTC. Its translation: CASSSLRGGYGYTF.

This rearrangement joins TRBV7-9 to TRBJ2-1; 7 nucleotides agree with TRBD1. In germline, CDR1 is SEHNR, CDR2 FQNEAQ (reference sequence). CDR3 length: 14 residues. The V segment lost 4 bases and the J segment 1 base; nucleotides outside the gene matches: 1. The CDR3 loop reads CASSSGQSYNEQFF. For the CDR3, the DNA is TGTGCCAGCAGCTCGGGACAGTCCTACAATGAGCAGTTCTTC.

The CDR3 region is CASSPPGVTGGDEQFF. The CDR3 bases are TGCGCCAGCAGCCCTCCCGGCGTGACAGGGGGCGATGAGCAGTTCTTC. This chain connects TRBV5-1 to TRBJ2-1; 10 nucleotides align to TRBD1. The CDR3 sequence is 16 residues long. Losses at the gene ends were 4 bases for V and 8 bases for J; bases not matched to a gene: 12. Germline CDR1 SGHRS, CDR2 YFSETQ.

The CDR3 protein is CASSSTVGFQETQYF. As DNA, the CDR3 is TGCGCCAGCAGCTCGACCGTGGGCTTCCAAGAGACCCAGTACTTC. The rearrangement links TRBV4-3 to TRBJ2-5; D remains unclear. CDR3 length: 15 amino acids. Per germline, CDR1 LGHNA and CDR2 YSLEER. The V end lost 5 bases, the J end lost 1 base, and 14 bases lay between the germline ends.

The chain links TRBV19 to TRBJ2-7, with D perhaps matching TRBD1 (6 bases). V lost 1 base and J lost 8, with 24 bases in between. Germline loops: CDR1 LNHDA, CDR2 SQIVND (reference sequence). CDR3 length equals 17 residues. This CDR3 is CASSIVQGGQSKIQQYF. The DNA for the CDR3 is TGTGCCAGTAGTATAGTTCAAGGAGGACAGAGTAAAATCCAGCAGTACTTC.

The table lists this clone with a few counts. One junction end disagrees with the germline gene, perhaps due to a read error. The J gene is TRBJ1-4, the V gene TRBV6-5; TRBD1 might be the D (5 bases). CDR3 length: 9 residues. Per germline, CDR1 MNHEY and CDR2 SVGAGI. CDR3 residues: CASSWGDCF. The CDR3 bases are TGTGCCAGCAGTTGGGGGGATTGTTTT.

In this sample, this clone turned up a few times. The chain employs TRBV27 and TRBJ2-2, with 9 bases identical to TRBD2. The junction had 12 bases not matched to a gene; V was cut back by 2 bases and J by 8 bases. This CDR3 is built from 17 residues. CDR1 and CDR2 from the germline V gene are MNHEY and SMNVEV (reference sequence). CDR3 bases: TGTGCCAGCAGTTTACCCCGGGTAGCGGGAGCGGCGGGGGAGCTGTTTTTT. As protein: CASSLPRVAGAAGELFF.

The V gene is TRBV29-1, the J gene TRBJ2-1; weak D call: TRBD2 (5 bases). Trimming removed 5 bases at V and 4 bases at J, with 9 bases between. CDR3 size: 12 residues. The germline V gene encodes CDR1 SQVTM and CDR2 ANQGSEA. The CDR3 DNA reads as TGCAGCGTTTTCGGGGTTTACAATGAGCAGTTCTTC. Protein sequence: CSVFGVYNEQFF.

The chain has TRBV27 and TRBJ2-5; 7 bases line up with TRBD2. CDR3 length: 15 amino acids. Trimming at V came to 3 bases and at J to 7 bases, leaving 11 bases not matched to a gene. Germline V lookup: CDR1 MNHEY, CDR2 SMNVEV (reference sequence). The CDR3 loop is CASSFRGAGSGTQYF. DNA of the CDR3: TGTGCCAGCAGTTTTCGGGGAGCGGGGTCGGGGACCCAGTACTTC.

The genes are TRBV5-4 and TRBJ2-1; the match to TRBD2 covers 11 bases. Trimming took 4 bases from V and 5 from J; bases not matched to a gene: 5. CDR3 size: 15 residues. Germline V gene data show CDR1 as SGHNT and CDR2 as YYREEE (reference sequence). The CDR3 here is CASSLGGLADNEQFF. The CDR3 DNA reads as TGTGCCAGCAGCCTAGGGGGACTAGCGGACAATGAGCAGTTCTTC.

CDR3 nucleotides: TGCGCCAGCAGCTTCACAGAAAACCTCTCTGGAAACACCATATATTTT. Its protein is CASSFTENLSGNTIYF. The genes are TRBV5-1 and TRBJ1-3; the D is unclear. Germline V CDR1 and CDR2: SGHRS, YFSETQ. The CDR3 is 16 residues long. V lost 2 bases to trimming and J lost 0 bases, with 12 bases between them.

The chain recombines TRBV25-1 with TRBJ2-3, with D possibly being TRBD2 (6 bases). This CDR3 is 16 amino acids long. Germline V gene lookup returns CDR1 MGHDK and CDR2 SYGVNS. Trimming took 6 bases from V and 0 from J, leaving 16 bases between them. The CDR3, as DNA: TGTGCCAGCAGCCAAGTGGGAGGCAGCAGCACAGATACGCAGTATTTT. Protein product: CASSQVGGSSTDTQYF.

The chain joins TRBV9 to TRBJ2-7; no firm D call. V was trimmed by 0 bases and J by 2 bases, leaving 9 bases between them. This CDR3 contains 14 residues. Germline CDR1 SGDLS, CDR2 YYNGEE. The CDR3 loop reads CASSVAARTYEQYF. CDR3 sequence (DNA): TGTGCCAGCAGCGTAGCGGCTAGAACCTACGAGCAGTACTTC. Full variable domain (remainder filled in from reference TRBV9 and TRBJ2-7): DSGVTQTPKHLITATGQRVTLRCSPRSGDLSVYWYQQSLDQGLQFLIQYYNGEERAKGNILERFSAQQFPDLHSELNLSSLELGDSALYFCASSVAARTYEQYFGPGTRLTVT.

This clone has more than one count but fewer than ten. CDR3 in DNA: TGTGCCAGCAGCCCAGGGGACCCGGGGCAGGCAAAACTGTTTTTT. Its translation: CASSPGDPGQAKLFF. This chain links TRBV6-6 with TRBJ1-4, with TRBD1 as a possible D gene (6 bases). Germline CDR1 MNHNY, CDR2 SVGAGI (reference sequence). The ends were cut back, 6 bases at V and 10 bases at J, with 21 bases in the middle. The CDR3 runs 15 residues.

The chain combines TRBV2 with TRBJ1-1, with 7 bases aligning to TRBD1. Germline CDR1 and CDR2: SNHLY and FYNNEI. This CDR3 is built from 14 residues. The J segment lost 4 bases and the V segment lost 8 bases, leaving 10 bases of the junction unmatched. CDR3 coding DNA: TGTGCCAGCGGCAACAGGGGAGGTGGCACTGAAGCTTTCTTT. It codes for CASGNRGGGTEAFF.

The chain is built from TRBV1 and TRBJ2-5; the DNA was not used to check the table's D call, TRBD2. The DNA end favors TRBJ2-7, so the J call may be wrong. TRBV1 is an annotated pseudogene. This CDR3 contains 17 residues. CDR3 nucleotides: TGCACCAGCAGCCACGGTCGTGGAGCGGGAAGCGACTACGAGCAGTACTTC. Translation: CTSSHGRGAGSDYEQYF.

This rearrangement joins TRBV30 to TRBJ2-2, with D perhaps matching TRBD1 (6 bases). Germline V gene lookup returns CDR1 GTSNPN and CDR2 SVGIG (reference sequence). Deletions cut 3 bases from V and 6 bases from J, with 8 bases between. The CDR3 consists of 12 residues. CDR3: CAWRGGPGELFF. The DNA for the CDR3 is TGTGCCTGGAGAGGGGGACCCGGGGAGCTGTTTTTT.

The V call is TRBV27, the J call TRBJ1-5; D is possibly TRBD1 (6 bases). The CDR3 runs 14 residues. V lost 6 bases to trimming and J lost 6 bases, with 15 bases between them. The germline V gene has CDR1 MNHEY and CDR2 SMNVEV (reference sequence). The DNA of the CDR3 is TGTGCCAGCAGACCTAACACAGGGACTCAGCCCCAGCATTTT. This sequence encodes CASRPNTGTQPQHF.